This T cell receptor (beta chain) was profiled in a study of early T cells in non-severe SARS-CoV-2 infection. As for the study in general: The chains were unpaired, and the sequenced material was bulk RNA from unsorted whole blood.

Tagging with unique molecular identifiers was applied to individual cDNA molecules. Each CDR3 protein gets one entry after TCRdb re-called the 5' RACE reads with MiXCR. There are roughly 110,000 distinct CDR3 sequences in the sample; roughly 11% occur only once, and approximately 6.9% lies in the top ten. Findings and limits, study-wide: Clonotype matching in VDJdb favored anti-spike CD8 responses and did not capture private and CD4 specificities.

Losses at the gene ends were 5 bases for V and 6 bases for J; bases not matched to a gene: 14. The CDR3 loop spans 16 amino acids. There are many counts of this clonotype. Its antigen is currently unknown. The specimen was whole blood. The TCR was taken from an adult who was a healthcare worker with PCR-confirmed SARS-CoV-2 infection or an uninfected control (not recorded which). The V and J genes are TRBV12-3 or TRBV12-4 and TRBJ2-7; 9 nucleotides line up with TRBD1. The CDR3 reads CASSQSSGTGTVEQYF. Here the CDR3 DNA reads TGTGCCAGCAGTCAGTCCTCCGGGACAGGGACAGTCGAGCAGTACTTC.